This TCR beta chain was sequenced for a study of shared clonotypes between healthy human individuals. CD8 cells regarded as naive lacked CD45RO, were positively chosen for CCR7, and omitted terminally differentiated effector memory CD45RA+ cells. The CDR3 contains 15 residues. Germline V gene sequence: CDR1 SQVTM, CDR2 ANQGSEA. The ends were cut back, 6 bases at V and 0 bases at J, with 15 bases in the middle. The method was immunoSEQ multiplex PCR; TCRdb's version includes in-frame clones alone and lacks a portion of them. The table has some 2.1 million clones, around 93% seen once. Material for sequencing was naive CD8+ T cells from PBMCs. This TCR was recovered from a man younger than 30 in good health. Some clones in this sample may be carry-over from other donors' samples. The J gene is TRBJ2-1, the V gene TRBV29-1, with no clear D. In nucleotides, the CDR3 is TGCAGCGTGGCCCTAGGGATGGACTCCTACAATGAGCAGTTCTTC. It is translated as CSVALGMDSYNEQFF.